The 25 T cell receptor beta chains in this list originate from one sample, sequenced in a study of graft-versus-host responses after intestinal transplantation. Assay used: immunoSEQ multiplex PCR; TCRdb lists only in-frame clones, some missing. The sample carries fewer than 85,000 clones, roughly 90% recorded once. Antigens of these TCRs are unknown. Sequences were derived from unstimulated CD8+ T cells sorted from spleen or lymph node cells, sampled before intestinal transplant. The receptors were sampled from a human donor who received an intestinal transplant.

V and J are TRBV15 and TRBJ2-1, with D uncertain. The germline V gene encodes CDR1 LNHNV and CDR2 YYDKDF (reference sequence). This CDR3 is 15 amino acids long. Trimming removed 0 bases at V and 4 bases at J, with 10 bases between. The CDR3: CATSREGSSYNEQFF. As DNA, the CDR3 is TGTGCCACCAGCAGAGAGGGTAGCTCTTACAATGAGCAGTTCTTC.

V usage is TRBV28 and J usage is TRBJ2-5; TRBD1 agrees at 7 bases. J was trimmed by 0 bases and V by 5 bases; bases with no gene match: 6. The CDR3 runs to 15 residues. Germline CDR1 is MDHEN and CDR2 is SYDVKM. The CDR3: CASSTGQRYQETQYF. The CDR3 DNA follows: TGTGCCAGCAGTACGGGACAGCGGTACCAAGAGACCCAGTACTTC.

The chain has TRBV10-1 and TRBJ2-5, with 7 bases fitting TRBD2. V shed 4 bases, J shed 7 bases, and the junction held 6 bases outside the gene matches. Germline lookup yields CDR1 WNHNN and CDR2 SYGVQD (reference sequence). There are 13 residues in the CDR3. Written as DNA, the CDR3 is TGCGCCAGCAGTGGGACTAGGGGCGCGACCCAGTACTTC. It is translated as CASSGTRGATQYF.

This clone showed up just once. This chain uses TRBV29-1 with TRBJ2-2; 12 bases are a match to TRBD1. J was trimmed by 1 base and V by 4 bases; bases with no gene match: 4. Per germline, CDR1 SQVTM and CDR2 ANQGSEA. The CDR3 runs 16 residues. DNA for the CDR3: TGCAGCGTTGTGGGGACAGGGGGCTTGAACACCGGGGAGCTGTTTTTT. This sequence encodes CSVVGTGGLNTGELFF.

The chain couples TRBV9 to TRBJ2-5, with 9 bases fitting TRBD2. J was trimmed by 6 bases and V by 0 bases; bases with no gene match: 6. The germline V gene has CDR1 SGDLS and CDR2 YYNGEE. The CDR3 has 15 amino acids. DNA of the CDR3: TGTGCCAGCAGCGTAGGGGGCGGGGGGGCACAGACCCAGTACTTC. Protein sequence: CASSVGGGGAQTQYF.

This chain connects TRBV5-4 to TRBJ2-6, with D possibly being TRBD1 (5 bases). V lost 0 bases to trimming and J lost 0 bases, with 7 bases between them. Germline loops: CDR1 SGHNT, CDR2 YYREEE (reference sequence). There are 16 residues in the CDR3. The CDR3 is CASSLGQLSGANVLTF. The CDR3 DNA reads TGTGCCAGCAGCTTGGGACAGCTCTCTGGGGCCAACGTCCTGACTTTC.

This sequence joins TRBV19 and TRBJ2-2; D call uncertain. The CDR3 runs to 16 residues. Germline CDR1 is LNHDA and CDR2 is SQIVND (reference sequence). Trimming left V 7 bases short and J 4 bases short, with 19 bases between. CDR3 in DNA: TGTGCCAGTAAGCTTGCTGTGGCGTCAGGCACCGGGGAGCTGTTTTTT. Protein: CASKLAVASGTGELFF. Combining the CDR3 with reference TRBV19 and TRBJ2-2 gives the whole variable domain DGGITQSPKYLFRKEGQNVTLSCEQNLNHDAMYWYRQDPGQGLRLIYYSQIVNDFQKGDIAEGYSVSREKKESFPLTVTSAQKNPTAFYLCASKLAVASGTGELFFGEGSRLTVL.

The V gene is TRBV10-3, the J gene TRBJ2-1; TRBD1 matches at 9 bases. The CDR3 is 15 amino acids. Trimming removed 4 bases from V and 5 bases from J; junction bases left unmatched: 6. Per the germline V gene, CDR1 is ENHRY and CDR2 is SYGVKD. The CDR3 coding sequence is TGTGCCATCAGTGGGACAGGGGTGGGAGACAATGAGCAGTTCTTC. Translation: CAISGTGVGDNEQFF.

This rearrangement joins TRBV19 to TRBJ2-7; perhaps TRBD1 as D (6 bases). This CDR3 contains 13 residues. V dropped 5 bases and J dropped 2 bases, with 10 bases sitting between them. The germline V gene encodes CDR1 LNHDA and CDR2 SQIVND (reference sequence). In nucleotides, the CDR3 is TGTGCCAGTAGTTGGACAGTAGCCTACGAGCAGTACTTC. Amino acid sequence: CASSWTVAYEQYF.

V usage is TRBV11-2 and J usage is TRBJ2-1; 10 bases are a match to TRBD2. This CDR3 region has 17 residues. The J segment lost 3 bases and the V segment lost 3 bases, leaving 8 bases of the junction unmatched. Germline CDR1 SGHAT, CDR2 FQNNGV. In DNA form, the CDR3 reads TGTGCCAGCAGCTTCGACACCGGGACTAGCGTCTACAATGAGCAGTTCTTC. As protein: CASSFDTGTSVYNEQFF.

V gene TRBV4-1 combines with J gene TRBJ1-3; 7 bases align to TRBD1. V lost 1 base to trimming and J lost 1 base; unmatched junction nucleotides: 1. The germline V gene has CDR1 MGHRA and CDR2 YSYEKL. The CDR3 totals 15 residues. The CDR3 loop is CASSQGQGSGNTIYF. Here the CDR3 DNA reads TGCGCCAGCAGCCAAGGACAGGGTTCTGGAAACACCATATATTTT.

The chain couples TRBV29-1 to TRBJ2-1, with 7 bases matching TRBD2. The CDR3 consists of 18 residues. CDR1 is SQVTM, CDR2 ANQGSEA, per germline. Trimming took 3 bases from V and 0 from J; bases not matched to a gene: 14. DNA for the CDR3: TGCAGCGTTGATGGAGGCGGGAGACCGAGGAGCTCCTACAATGAGCAGTTCTTC. Translating gives CSVDGGGRPRSSYNEQFF.

The gene calls are TRBV2 and TRBJ1-1; 9 positions match TRBD1. CDR1 is SNHLY and CDR2 is FYNNEI in the germline V gene. CDR3 length: 15 residues. V lost 5 bases and J lost 0; bases outside the gene matches: 4. The CDR3 loop reads CASSRTGEMNTEAFF. DNA of the CDR3: TGTGCCAGCAGTCGGACAGGGGAGATGAACACTGAAGCTTTCTTT.

This clone was found once. Other DNA variants within this sample encode the same CDR3. The chain uses TRBV5-6 and TRBJ2-7; 10 bases agree with TRBD1. CDR1 and CDR2 (germline): SGHDT, YYEEEE. Losses at the gene ends were 4 bases for V and 2 bases for J; bases not matched to a gene: 6. CDR3 length equals 15 residues. The CDR3 bases are TGTGCCAGCAGCCCCGACAGGGGGCGACCCTACGAGCAGTACTTC. It yields the protein CASSPDRGRPYEQYF.

This chain links TRBV10-3 with TRBJ1-3; D gene ambiguous. This CDR3 region has 16 residues. CDR1 and CDR2 from the germline V gene are ENHRY and SYGVKD. V lost 6 bases and J lost 0, with 15 bases in between. The CDR3: CAISDPLTSSGNTIYF. Here the CDR3 DNA reads TGTGCCATCAGCGACCCCCTAACTAGCTCTGGAAACACCATATATTTT.

The chain has TRBV5-6 and TRBJ1-2; D not resolved. The V gene lost 6 bases and the J gene lost 6 bases, with 15 bases spanning the gap. The CDR3 loop spans 13 amino acids. Germline CDR1 reads SGHDT; CDR2 reads YYEEEE. CDR3 residues: CASKHGVPHGYTF. In DNA form, the CDR3 reads TGTGCCAGCAAACACGGGGTCCCCCATGGCTACACCTTC. The full variable domain, with the rest looked up from reference TRBV5-6 and TRBJ1-2, is DAGVTQSPTHLIKTRGQQVTLRCSPKSGHDTVSWYQQALGQGPQFIFQYYEEEERQRGNFPDRFSGHQFPNYSSELNVNALLLGDSALYLCASKHGVPHGYTFGSGTRLTVV.

The rearrangement links TRBV30 to TRBJ2-5; D gene unclear. TRBJ2-7 explains the end of the DNA better; the J call may be wrong. The CDR3 spans 13 residues. CDR1 and CDR2 from the germline V gene are GTSNPN and SVGIG (reference sequence). The CDR3 spells CAWSPYRVSEQYF. CDR3 coding DNA: TGTGCCTGGAGTCCCTACCGGGTTTCCGAGCAGTACTTC.

The V gene is TRBV4-1, the J gene TRBJ1-2, with D possibly TRBD1 on 5 matching bases. The V end was cut by 0 bases, the J end by 2 bases, with 7 bases between. The CDR3 totals 14 residues. Germline V gene lookup returns CDR1 MGHRA and CDR2 YSYEKL. CDR3 DNA sequence: TGCGCCAGCAGCCAAGAGCCAGGGAACTATGGCTACACCTTC. It translates to CASSQEPGNYGYTF.

The rearrangement uses TRBV7-9 and TRBJ2-7; 9 nucleotides align to TRBD1. This CDR3 contains 16 residues. The ends lost 1 base at V and 3 bases at J; junction bases unmatched: 7. Germline loops: CDR1 SEHNR, CDR2 FQNEAQ (reference sequence). The CDR3 protein is CASSLGGWGQGYEQYF. As DNA, the CDR3 is TGTGCCAGCAGCTTAGGGGGTTGGGGACAGGGCTACGAGCAGTACTTC.

J is TRBJ2-7 and V is TRBV5-1; a weak D match, TRBD2 (5 bases). There are 17 residues in the CDR3. Trimming removed 4 bases from V and 8 bases from J, with 28 bases in between. Germline assignment: CDR1 SGHRS and CDR2 YFSETQ. The CDR3 loop is CASSPWPPRTYLRQQYF. CDR3 DNA: TGCGCCAGCAGCCCCTGGCCCCCAAGGACTTATCTACGACAGCAGTACTTC. Looking up the rest from reference TRBV5-1 and TRBJ2-7 gives the full variable domain: KAGVTQTPRYLIKTRGQQVTLSCSPISGHRSVSWYQQTPGQGLQFLFEYFSETQRNKGNFPGRFSGRQFSNSRSEMNVSTLELGDSALYLCASSPWPPRTYLRQQYFGPGTRLTVT.

The chain is built from TRBV27 and TRBJ2-1; maybe TRBD2 (5 bases). From germline, CDR1 is MNHEY and CDR2 SMNVEV (reference sequence). This CDR3 has 18 residues. Trimming cost V 4 bases and J 0 bases, with 19 bases left between them. The CDR3 DNA reads as TGTGCCAGCAGTTCACATAGAGTCGGGGTGAGCTCCTACAATGAGCAGTTCTTC. Amino acid sequence: CASSSHRVGVSSYNEQFF.

The V call is TRBV13, the J call TRBJ2-7, with 14 bases lining up with TRBD2. Germline CDR1 and CDR2: PRHDT and FYEKMQ (reference sequence). The CDR3 runs 14 residues. J gave up 6 bases and V 4 bases, and 2 bases lay outside the gene matches. CDR3 bases: TGTGCCAGCAGCTCGGGACTAGCGGGGGCCGAGCAGTACTTC. Translation gives CASSSGLAGAEQYF.

This chain joins TRBV9 and TRBJ1-5; D possibly corresponds to TRBD1 (5 bases). CDR3 length: 14 amino acids. Between the trimmed V and J ends, which lost 3 bases and 0 bases, there was a span of 7 bases. Looked up from germline, CDR1 is SGDLS and CDR2 is YYNGEE. The CDR3 sequence: CASSAGGSNQPQHF. The CDR3 region has the DNA TGTGCCAGCAGCGCCGGGGGTAGCAATCAGCCCCAGCATTTT.

This chain joins TRBV6-1 and TRBJ1-1, with 8 nucleotides matching TRBD1. V dropped 8 bases and J dropped 6; count of bases not matched to a gene: 2. The length of the CDR3 is 11 residues. Germline CDR1 is MNHNS and CDR2 is SASEGT. The CDR3 DNA follows: TGTGCCAGCCAGGGGGCCCCTGAAGCTTTCTTT. Its translation is CASQGAPEAFF.

The V call is TRBV4-2, the J call TRBJ2-3; 7 bases map to TRBD2. Per germline, CDR1 LGHNA and CDR2 YNFKEQ. V lost 0 bases, J lost 3 bases, and 9 bases stayed unmatched. CDR3 length: 17 residues. CDR3 amino acids: CASSQDKTGGGTDTQYF. The CDR3 DNA follows: TGTGCCAGCAGCCAAGATAAGACCGGGGGAGGGACAGATACGCAGTATTTT.